The clone carrying this T cell receptor (beta chain) was picked up one time. In the source study's methods: Estimates of nucleated cell counts were drawn from the amplification of reference gene primers. TCRdb keeps only in-frame clones here, not all; method: immunoSEQ multiplex PCR. V, J and clone size are those of that table, while D and trimming were read from the DNA. The table has some 220,000 clones, 75% to 85% seen once. J lost 2 bases, V lost 0 bases, and 2 bases had no gene match. The V gene's germline CDR1 is SGDLS and CDR2 YYNGEE. There are 16 residues in the CDR3. This entry comes from a study of blood T cell repertoires in COVID-19. The wider study: COVID-19 samples from acute and convalescent phases originated in the United States, Italy and Spain. PBMCs, B-cell-depleted T cells, or T cells provided the cDNA or gDNA that made up the material.

The chain recombines TRBV9 with TRBJ2-1; 10 bases line up with TRBD2. The TCR originated in a human donor in a cohort sampled during active COVID-19. The sample comprised peripheral blood. The CDR3 sequence is CASSVASGGTYNEQFF. CDR3 in DNA: TGTGCCAGCAGCGTAGCTAGCGGGGGTACCTACAATGAGCAGTTCTTC. Supplemented by reference TRBV9 and TRBJ2-1, the full variable domain reads DSGVTQTPKHLITATGQRVTLRCSPRSGDLSVYWYQQSLDQGLQFLIQYYNGEERAKGNILERFSAQQFPDLHSELNLSSLELGDSALYFCASSVASGGTYNEQFFGPGTRLTVL.